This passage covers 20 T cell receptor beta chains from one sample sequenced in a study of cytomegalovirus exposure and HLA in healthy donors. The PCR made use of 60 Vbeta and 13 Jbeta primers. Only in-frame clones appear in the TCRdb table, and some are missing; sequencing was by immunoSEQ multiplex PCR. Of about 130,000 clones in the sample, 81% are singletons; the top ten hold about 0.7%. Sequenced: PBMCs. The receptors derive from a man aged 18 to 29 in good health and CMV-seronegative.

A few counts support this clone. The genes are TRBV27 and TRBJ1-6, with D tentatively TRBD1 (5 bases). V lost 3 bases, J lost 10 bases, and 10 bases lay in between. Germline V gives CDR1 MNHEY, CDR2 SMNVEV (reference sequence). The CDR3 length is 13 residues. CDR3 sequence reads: CASSFGAGSPLHF. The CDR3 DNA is TGTGCCAGCAGTTTTGGGGCAGGATCACCCCTCCACTTT.

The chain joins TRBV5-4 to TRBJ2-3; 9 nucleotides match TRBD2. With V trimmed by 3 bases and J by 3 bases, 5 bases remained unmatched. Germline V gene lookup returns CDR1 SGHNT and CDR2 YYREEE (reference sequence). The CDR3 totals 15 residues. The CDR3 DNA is TGTGCCAGCAGCTCCAGCGGGGGGTCAACAGATACGCAGTATTTT. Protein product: CASSSSGGSTDTQYF.

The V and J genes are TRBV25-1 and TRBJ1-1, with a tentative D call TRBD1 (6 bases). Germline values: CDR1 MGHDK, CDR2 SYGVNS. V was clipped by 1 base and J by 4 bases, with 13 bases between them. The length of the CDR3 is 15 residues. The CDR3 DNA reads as TGTGCCAGCAGTGAATTTCAGGGGTGGGGCACTGAAGCTTTCTTT. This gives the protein CASSEFQGWGTEAFF.

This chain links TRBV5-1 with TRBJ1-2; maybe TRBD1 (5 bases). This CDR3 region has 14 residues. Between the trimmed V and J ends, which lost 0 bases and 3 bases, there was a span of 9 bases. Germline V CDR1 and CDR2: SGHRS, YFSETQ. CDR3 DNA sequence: TGCGCCAGCAGCTTGGGAGGGGAGGACTATGGCTACACCTTC. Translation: CASSLGGEDYGYTF.

The chain's CDR3 is CASSPGTGLWKETQYF. The DNA of the CDR3 is TGCGCCAGCAGCCCCGGGACAGGGTTATGGAAAGAGACCCAGTACTTC. V and J are TRBV5-1 and TRBJ2-5; 9 bases match TRBD1. The CDR3 spans 16 residues. The trim removed 4 bases at V and 3 bases at J, leaving 10 bases unmatched. Germline V CDR1 and CDR2: SGHRS, YFSETQ. Based on the CDR3 plus reference TRBV5-1 and TRBJ2-5, the full variable domain is KAGVTQTPRYLIKTRGQQVTLSCSPISGHRSVSWYQQTPGQGLQFLFEYFSETQRNKGNFPGRFSGRQFSNSRSEMNVSTLELGDSALYLCASSPGTGLWKETQYFGPGTRLLVL.

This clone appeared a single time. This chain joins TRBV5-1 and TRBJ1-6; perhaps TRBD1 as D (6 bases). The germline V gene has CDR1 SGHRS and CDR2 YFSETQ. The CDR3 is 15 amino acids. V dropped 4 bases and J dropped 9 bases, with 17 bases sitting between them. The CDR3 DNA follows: TGCGCCAGCAGCGGGCTGCAGGGGAGAGGTTCACCCCTCCACTTT. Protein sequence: CASSGLQGRGSPLHF.

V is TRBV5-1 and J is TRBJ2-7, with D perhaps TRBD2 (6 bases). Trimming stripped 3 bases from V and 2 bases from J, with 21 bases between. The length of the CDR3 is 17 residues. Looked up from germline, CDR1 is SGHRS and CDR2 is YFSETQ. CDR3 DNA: TGCGCCAGCAGCTCAATTCCCGGGACTCACGGCACCTACGAGCAGTACTTC. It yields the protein CASSSIPGTHGTYEQYF.

The CDR3 region has the DNA TGTGCCAGCAGCGAAACAGGGTTGAGTCAGCCCCAGCATTTT. It encodes CASSETGLSQPQHF. The chain carries TRBV14 and TRBJ1-5; maybe TRBD1 (6 bases). Germline loops: CDR1 SGHDN, CDR2 FVKESK. The germline V and J ends were trimmed by 5 bases and 6 bases, with 14 bases remaining between them. The length of the CDR3 is 14 residues.

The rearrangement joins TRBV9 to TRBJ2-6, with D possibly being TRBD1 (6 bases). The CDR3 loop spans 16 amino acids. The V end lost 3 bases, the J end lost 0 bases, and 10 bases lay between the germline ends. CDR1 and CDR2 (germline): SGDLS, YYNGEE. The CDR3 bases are TGTGCCAGCAGCGAGAGGGGGTCCTCTGGGGCCAACGTCCTGACTTTC. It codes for CASSERGSSGANVLTF. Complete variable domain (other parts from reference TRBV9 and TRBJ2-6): DSGVTQTPKHLITATGQRVTLRCSPRSGDLSVYWYQQSLDQGLQFLIQYYNGEERAKGNILERFSAQQFPDLHSELNLSSLELGDSALYFCASSERGSSGANVLTFGAGSRLTVL.

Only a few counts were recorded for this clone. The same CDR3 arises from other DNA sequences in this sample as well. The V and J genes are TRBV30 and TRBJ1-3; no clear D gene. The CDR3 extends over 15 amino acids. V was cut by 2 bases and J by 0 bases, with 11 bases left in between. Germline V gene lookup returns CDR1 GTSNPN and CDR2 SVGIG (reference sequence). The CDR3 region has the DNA TGTGCCTGGAGTCGTGACTCTGGCTCTGGAAACACCATATATTTT. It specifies CAWSRDSGSGNTIYF.

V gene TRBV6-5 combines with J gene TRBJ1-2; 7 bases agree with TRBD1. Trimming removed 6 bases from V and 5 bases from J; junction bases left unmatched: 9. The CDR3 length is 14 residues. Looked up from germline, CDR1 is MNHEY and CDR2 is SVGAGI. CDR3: CASSPRDRLYGYTF. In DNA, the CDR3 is TGTGCCAGCAGCCCGAGGGACAGACTTTATGGCTACACCTTC.

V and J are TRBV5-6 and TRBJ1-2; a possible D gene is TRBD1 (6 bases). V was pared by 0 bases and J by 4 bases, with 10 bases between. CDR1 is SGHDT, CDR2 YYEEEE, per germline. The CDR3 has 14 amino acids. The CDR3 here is CASSLGGRIYGYTF. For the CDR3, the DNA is TGTGCCAGCAGCTTGGGGGGGCGCATCTATGGCTACACCTTC.

CDR3 nucleotide sequence: TGTGCCAGCAGCGAGGGTAGCGGGGGGGCAAGAGATACGCAGTATTTT. It yields the protein CASSEGSGGARDTQYF. This chain joins TRBV9 and TRBJ2-3, with 11 bases fitting TRBD2. Germline V gene lookup returns CDR1 SGDLS and CDR2 YYNGEE. V shed 3 bases and J 5 bases; nucleotides not matched to a gene: 8. This CDR3 has 16 residues.

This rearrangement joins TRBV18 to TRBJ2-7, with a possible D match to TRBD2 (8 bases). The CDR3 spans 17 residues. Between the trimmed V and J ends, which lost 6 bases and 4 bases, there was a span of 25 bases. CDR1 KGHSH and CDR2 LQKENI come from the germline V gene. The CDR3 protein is CASSRGLAGGSTYEQYF. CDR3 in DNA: TGTGCCAGCTCCCGAGGACTAGCAGGGGGATCCACGTACGAGCAGTACTTC.

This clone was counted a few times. CDR3 loop: CASSLVLAGTYEQYF. The CDR3, as DNA: TGTGCCAGCAGCTTGGTCCTAGCGGGAACGTACGAGCAGTACTTC. The chain carries TRBV5-4 and TRBJ2-7; 9 bases agree with TRBD2. V lost 0 bases, J lost 4 bases, and 5 bases stayed unmatched. The germline V gene encodes CDR1 SGHNT and CDR2 YYREEE (reference sequence). The CDR3 loop spans 15 amino acids.

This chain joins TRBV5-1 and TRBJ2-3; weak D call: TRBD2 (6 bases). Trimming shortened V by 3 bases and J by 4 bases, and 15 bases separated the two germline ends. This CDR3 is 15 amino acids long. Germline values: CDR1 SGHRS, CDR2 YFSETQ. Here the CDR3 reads CASSSLAGGADTQYF. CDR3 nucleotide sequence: TGCGCCAGCAGCTCACTAGCTGGCGGCGCAGATACGCAGTATTTT.

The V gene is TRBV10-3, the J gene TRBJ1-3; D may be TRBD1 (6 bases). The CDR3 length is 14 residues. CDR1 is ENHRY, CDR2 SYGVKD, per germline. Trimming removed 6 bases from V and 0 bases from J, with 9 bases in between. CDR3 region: CAIRTGTSGNTIYF. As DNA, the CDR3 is TGTGCCATCAGGACAGGAACCTCTGGAAACACCATATATTTT.

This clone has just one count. The CDR3 is CASPTPGGATDTQYF. CDR3 nucleotides: TGTGCCAGCCCTACCCCGGGGGGGGCCACAGATACGCAGTATTTT. This chain joins TRBV7-9 and TRBJ2-3, with 8 nucleotides matching TRBD2. V gave up 8 bases and J gave up 2 bases; unmatched junction bases: 9. The CDR3 spans 15 residues. The germline V gene has CDR1 SEHNR and CDR2 FQNEAQ (reference sequence).

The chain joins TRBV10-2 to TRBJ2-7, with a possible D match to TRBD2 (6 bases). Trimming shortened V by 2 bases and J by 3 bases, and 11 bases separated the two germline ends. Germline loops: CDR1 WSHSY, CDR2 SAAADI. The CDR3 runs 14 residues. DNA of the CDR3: TGCGCCAGCAGTGAGCTAGGAGGGCGCTACGAGCAGTACTTC. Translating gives CASSELGGRYEQYF.

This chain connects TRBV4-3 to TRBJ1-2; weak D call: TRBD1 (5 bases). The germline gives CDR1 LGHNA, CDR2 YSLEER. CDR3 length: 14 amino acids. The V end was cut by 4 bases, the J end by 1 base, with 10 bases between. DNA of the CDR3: TGCGCCAGCAGCCCCGGGGGGGGTAACTATGGCTACACCTTC. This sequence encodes CASSPGGGNYGYTF.